This TCR beta chain derives from a study of breast tumors, draining lymph nodes, adjacent tissues (dated by TCRdb to the mid-2010s). With respect to the entire study: TCR beta repertoires were compared across tumor, adjacent nontumor tissue and axillary lymph nodes obtained from breast cancer patients. The study aimed to assess the relationships and possible T-cell exchange between tumor, surrounding tissue and draining lymph node repertoires in human breast cancer.

The V end loses 6 bases and the J end loses 6 bases, and a stretch of 11 bases separates them. From a lookup of the germline V gene, CDR1 and CDR2 are MNHNS and SASEGT. From the cysteine up to the phenylalanine, the CDR3 has a length of 13 residues. This entry keeps only the CDR3 DNA: 39 bases, framed from base 1. Lymph node samples were obtained from the axillary draining lymph nodes of breast cancer patients. This clonotype has just a few counts. Its antigen is still unknown. No much larger clone is present one base from it, and per-base qualities are unavailable. These reads were obtained on an Illumina HiSeq 2000. TCR beta chain libraries were generated through multiplex PCR amplification. High-throughput sequencing was used to analyze the amplified TCR beta chain products. TCRdb redid the processing of the public reads, applying fastp at Q25 and MiXCR, and retained in-frame beta chains. Identical CDR3 protein sequences are pooled into one entry, listed with their most common genes and DNA. The sample data list 150,000 to 200,000 distinct CDR3 sequences, and roughly a third of these were observed just once. About 4.5% of the sample lies in the top ten.

Points the paper makes about the study in general: The data were considered consistent with the idea that most tumor T cells come from the lymph node and then expand in tumor tissue. Rather than being directly demonstrated, the conclusion that tumor T cells originate in lymph nodes was presented as consistent with a hypothesis. In luminal-like breast cancer, tumor and nontumor tissue repertoires resembled each other significantly more than in basal-like breast cancer. T-cell repertoire diversity in tumors was found to be lower than in lymph nodes but higher than in nontumor tissue, and preferential V and J gene usage was observed.

Sequenced sample: axillary lymph node tissue. This receptor was identified in a female donor with breast cancer. Some clones in this sample may be carry-over from other donors' samples. The rearrangement combines TRBV6-1 with TRBJ2-2, with TRBD2 as a weak D call on 6 bases. The DNA sequence is as follows: TGTGCCAGCAGGCTTCGGGACTCCGGGGAGCTGTTTTTT. Translated, it gives CASRLRDSGELFF.